This is a list of T cell receptor beta chains from one sample in a study of CDR3 diversity in severe acne. MiXCR, applied by TCRdb to the PCR reads, yields one record per CDR3 protein. The data contain about 90,000 distinct CDR3 sequences, 45% to 55% of them singletons. Sequenced sample: blood. All receptors come from a male donor with severe acne vulgaris. CDR3s include the opening cysteine and the closing phenylalanine or tryptophan. The D gene is left open where the match is weak. Clone size is stated in some rows and not others, as once, few, many or a class when expanded.

size | J | D | V | DNA | CDR3
NA | TRBJ1-1 | NA | TRBV5-6 | TGTGCCAGCAGCTTCAGGGTGGAGTCTGAAGCTTTCTTT | CASSFRVESEAFF
many | TRBJ1-2 | NA | TRBV20-1 | TGCAGTGCTAGAGATCAGAACGGGGCCTATGGCTACACCTTC | CSARDQNGAYGYTF
NA | TRBJ2-5 | NA | TRBV20-1 | TGCAGTGCCTCAGGATTTGCGGGGTTCGGGGGCCGTGACCAAGAGACCCAGTACTTC | CSASGFAGFGGRDQETQYF
many | TRBJ2-1 | TRBD2 | TRBV28 | TGTGCCAGCAGTTTAGCGGGAGTCTACAATGAGCAGTTCTTC | CASSLAGVYNEQFF
NA | TRBJ2-5 | NA | TRBV20-1 | TGCAGTGCTAGTATCCAGGACTATCAAGAGACCCAGTACTTC | CSASIQDYQETQYF
NA | TRBJ1-4 | NA | TRBV5-1 | TGCGCCAGCAGTAACGGCGGCGCAACTAATGAAAAACTGCTTTTT | CASSNGGATNEKLLF
NA | TRBJ2-6 | NA | TRBV5-6 | TGTGCCAGCAGCTTAACCACCGATACTGAAGCTTTC | CASSLTTDTEAF
many | TRBJ2-7 | NA | TRBV20-1 | TGCAGTGCCCTCAGAAGGCCCGAGCAGTACTTC | CSALRRPEQYF
NA | TRBJ2-5 | TRBD1 | TRBV7-9 | TGTGCCAGCAGCCAAGACGGACAGGATCCCTACGAGCGGTACTTC | CASSQDGQDPYERYF
few | TRBJ2-3 | NA | TRBV30 | TGTGCCTGGAGTGATACCCTGACACCTGCCTTAGATACGCAGTATTTT | CAWSDTLTPALDTQYF
NA | TRBJ2-5 | NA | TRBV6-4 | TGTGCCAGCTCGGCAGGACATTTTCCTAGCCCCATCTCAGGAGAGACCCAGTACTTC | CASSAGHFPSPISGETQYF
NA | TRBJ2-5 | TRBD2 | TRBV10-3 | TGTGCCAGCGGCCCTTTGGGGGGAGGGGAAGAGACCCAGTACTTC | CASGPLGGGEETQYF
NA | TRBJ2-7 | TRBD2 | TRBV13 | TGTGCCAGCAGCGCGGGACTAGTATCCTACGAGCAGTACTTC | CASSAGLVSYEQYF
medium-sized | TRBJ2-7 | NA | TRBV5-8 | TGTGCCAGCAGCCGGGACCTCTACGAGCAGTACTTC | CASSRDLYEQYF
many | TRBJ2-7 | TRBD2 | TRBV7-9 | TGTGCCAGCAGCTTGGTTCCTAGCGGGGGGGCCCAGCAGTACTTC | CASSLVPSGGAQQYF
few | TRBJ1-5 | NA | TRBV7-9 | TGTGCCAGCAGCTTAGAAGGGGGGGTCAATCAGCCCCAGCATTTT | CASSLEGGVNQPQHF
NA | TRBJ2-2 | NA | TRBV20-1 | TGCAGTGCTAGAGATTTAATGACCGGGGAGCTGTTTTTT | CSARDLMTGELFF
many | TRBJ2-7 | TRBD2 | TRBV9 | TGTGCCAGCAGCGTAGCTCCCGGGACTAGCTTAGGAATCTACGAGCAGTACTTC | CASSVAPGTSLGIYEQYF
NA | TRBJ2-1 | NA | TRBV6-2/TRBV6-3 | TGTGCCAGCAGTCGGGACGGAGGGTACAATGAGCAGTTCTTC | CASSRDGGYNEQFF
many | TRBJ1-2 | NA | TRBV20-1 | TGCAGTGCTGAGGGAGCCACCTTGGGGAGTGGCTACACCTTC | CSAEGATLGSGYTF
NA | TRBJ1-3 | TRBD1 | TRBV2 | TGTGCCAGCAGCTTAGGGACAGGGGTCGGCGGAAACACCATATATTTT | CASSLGTGVGGNTIYF
few | TRBJ2-3 | NA | TRBV7-6 | TGTGCCAGCAGCCAGCTAACAGATACGCAGTATTTT | CASSQLTDTQYF
many | TRBJ2-3 | TRBD2 | TRBV9 | TGTGCCAGCAGCTCTTGGACTAGCGGGATCGCAGATACGCAGTATTTT | CASSSWTSGIADTQYF
many | TRBJ1-5 | NA | TRBV30 | TGTGCCTGGAAGTCATGGGGGCGAGATCAGCCCCAGCATTTT | CAWKSWGRDQPQHF
NA | TRBJ2-1 | NA | TRBV24-1 | TGTGCCACCAGAAGCACAGGGTCTTCCTACAATGAGCAGTTCTTC | CATRSTGSSYNEQFF
once | TRBJ2-7 | NA | TRBV14 | TGTGCCAGCAGCCAAGACGCGGGGGCTCCACTTTTCTCCTACGAGCAGTACTTC | CASSQDAGAPLFSYEQYF
NA | TRBJ2-2 | TRBD2 | TRBV15 | TGTGCCACCAGCAGAGGTCTAGGACTAGCGGGAAATAAAGACGCCGGGGAGCTGTTTTTT | CATSRGLGLAGNKDAGELFF
NA | TRBJ2-2 | NA | TRBV5-6 | TGTGCCAGCAGCTTGACCCACGGGGAGCTGTTTTTT | CASSLTHGELFF
many | TRBJ1-6 | NA | TRBV20-1 | TGCAGTGCTAGAGATGGGGGTGAGAATTCACCCCTCCACTTT | CSARDGGENSPLHF
few | TRBJ1-1 | TRBD1 | TRBV6-5 | TGTGCCAGCAGTGATACCCGGGACAGGGGGCCAGCTTTCTTT | CASSDTRDRGPAFF
NA | TRBJ1-5 | NA | TRBV10-2 | TGCGCCAGCAAGGGACGGAAAGATCAGCCCCAGCATTTT | CASKGRKDQPQHF
NA | TRBJ2-1 | TRBD2 | TRBV27 | TGTGCCAGCAGTTATAGCGGGGGATACAATGAGCAGTTCTTC | CASSYSGGYNEQFF
NA | TRBJ1-1 | TRBD1 | TRBV27 | TGTGCCGGCAGTTTACAGGGGGCGAACACTGAAGCTCTCTTT | CAGSLQGANTEALF
NA | TRBJ2-5 | TRBD1 | TRBV3-1 | TGTGCCAGCAGCATAGGACAGGGACCAGTCCCGGAGACCCAGTACTTC | CASSIGQGPVPETQYF
few | TRBJ2-3 | TRBD1 | TRBV4-2 | TGTGCCAGCAGCCAAGAGACAGGGGGCGTCCCAGATACGCAGTATTTT | CASSQETGGVPDTQYF
NA | TRBJ1-4 | NA | TRBV29-1 | TGCAGCGCGGCAGGAGTTAATGAAAAACTGTTTTTT | CSAAGVNEKLFF
NA | TRBJ2-6 | NA | TRBV15 | TGTGCCACCAGCAGAGAGATGGGGGTTGCGGGGGCCAACGTCCTGACTTTC | CATSREMGVAGANVLTF
NA | TRBJ2-2 | NA | TRBV7-9 | TGTGCCAGCAGCTTATACCTCACCGGGGAGCTGTTTTTT | CASSLYLTGELFF
many | TRBJ2-3 | NA | TRBV7-3 | TGTGCCAGCAGCTTGGCGGCCAGCACAGATACGCAGTATTTT | CASSLAASTDTQYF
many | TRBJ2-5 | TRBD2 | TRBV5-8 | TGTGCCAGCAGCTTGAGCGCTAGCGGGAGTGGGGAGACCCAGTACTTC | CASSLSASGSGETQYF
NA | TRBJ2-2 | NA | TRBV2 | TGTGCCACGTCGCGTAGTAAAGGATCCACCGGGGAGCTGTTTTTT | CATSRSKGSTGELFF
NA | TRBJ2-2 | NA | TRBV29-1 | TGTAGCGTTGAAGATGAGGGCAGGTCTGGAACCGGGGAGCTGTTTTTT | CSVEDEGRSGTGELFF
NA | TRBJ1-2 | TRBD1 | TRBV6-1 | TGTGCCAGCAGTGATATAGGGGGCTTGTCTAACTATGGCTACACCTTC | CASSDIGGLSNYGYTF
NA | TRBJ1-1 | NA | TRBV4-3 | TGCGCCAGCAGCCAGCAGGGACATCTGAACACTGAAGCTTTCTTT | CASSQQGHLNTEAFF
many | TRBJ2-7 | NA | TRBV4-3 | TGCGCCAGCAGCCAATTCCAGGGAGAAGACGAGCAGTACTTC | CASSQFQGEDEQYF
few | TRBJ1-2 | NA | TRBV10-3 | TGTGCCAGCAGTTCCTGGCTTGATGGCGCTAACTATGGCTACACCTTC | CASSSWLDGANYGYTF
NA | TRBJ1-2 | NA | TRBV25-1 | TGTGCCAGCAGTGAAGGGGGCAGGGGCTATGGCTACACCTTC | CASSEGGRGYGYTF
NA | TRBJ2-3 | TRBD2 | TRBV6-1 | TGTGCCAGCAGTATCATAGCGGGGGCCGCAGATACGCAGTATTTT | CASSIIAGAADTQYF
NA | TRBJ1-6 | TRBD1 | TRBV30 | TGTGCCTGGAGTGGACGGGACAGGGGAAATAATTCACCCCTCCACTTT | CAWSGRDRGNNSPLHF
NA | TRBJ1-3 | NA | TRBV2 | TGTGCCACCCAGGACCGAAGCTCTGGAAACACCATATATTTT | CATQDRSSGNTIYF
NA | TRBJ2-2 | NA | TRBV6-4 | TGTGCCAGCAGTGCCGCGACCATCGGGGAGCTGTTTTTT | CASSAATIGELFF
NA | TRBJ2-2 | NA | TRBV6-1 | TGTGCCAGCTCTACCAAGAGGCTCCTAAACACCGGGGAGCTGTTCTTT | CASSTKRLLNTGELFF
NA | TRBJ1-5 | NA | TRBV25-1 | TGTGCCAGCAGCTCGTTCGGGTACCGGGGCAATCAGCCCCAGCATTTT | CASSSFGYRGNQPQHF
few | TRBJ1-6 | NA | TRBV25-1 | TGTGCCAGCAGTGATTCGACGACAGGTACTTCACCCCTCCACTTT | CASSDSTTGTSPLHF
NA | TRBJ2-7 | NA | TRBV7-6 | TGTGCCAGCAGCTCGGCGAGGCGGTATGGCTACGAGCAGTACTTC | CASSSARRYGYEQYF